This TCR beta chain appears in the sequencing data of a study of beta chain features in type 1 diabetes. Looking at the study overall: Age and gender were similar between patients and healthy donors, as were cell yields. Study-level results: In all four CD4+ subsets, TCRB CDR3 length was significantly, moderately reduced in type 1 diabetes.

This CDR3 contains 15 residues. The germline V gene has CDR1 KGHSH and CDR2 LQKENI. The junction had 6 bases not matched to a gene; V was cut back by 3 bases and J by 5 bases. The investigators reverse transcribed all of the isolated RNA, so they sequenced expressed TCRB transcripts. The repertoire was sequenced with immunoSEQ multiplex PCR; TCRdb's copy has only in-frame clones and lacks some. The data show 350,000 to 400,000 clones, about 15% seen once. This clone was observed a few times. Its specificity is unknown. The V gene is TRBV18, the J gene TRBJ2-5; 10 nucleotides agree with TRBD2. This TCR came from a woman aged 18-29 years in good health. The sequenced material came from naive CD4+ T cells from blood. The CDR3 nucleotides are TGTGCCAGCTCACCCGGCAGCGGGGGGGCGGAGACCCAGTACTTC. This translates into CASSPGSGGAETQYF.